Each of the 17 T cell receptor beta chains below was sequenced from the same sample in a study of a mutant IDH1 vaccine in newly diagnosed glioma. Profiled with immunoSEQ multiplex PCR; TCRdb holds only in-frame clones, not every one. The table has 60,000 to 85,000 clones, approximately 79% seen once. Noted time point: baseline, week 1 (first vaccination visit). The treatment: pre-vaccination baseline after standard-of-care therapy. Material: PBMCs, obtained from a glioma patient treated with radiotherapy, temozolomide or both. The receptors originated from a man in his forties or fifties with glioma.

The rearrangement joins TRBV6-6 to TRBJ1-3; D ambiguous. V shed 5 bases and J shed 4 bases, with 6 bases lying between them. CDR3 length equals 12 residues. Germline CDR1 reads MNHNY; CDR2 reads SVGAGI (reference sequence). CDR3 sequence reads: CASSVRGNTIYF. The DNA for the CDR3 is TGTGCCAGCAGTGTGAGGGGAAACACCATATATTTT.

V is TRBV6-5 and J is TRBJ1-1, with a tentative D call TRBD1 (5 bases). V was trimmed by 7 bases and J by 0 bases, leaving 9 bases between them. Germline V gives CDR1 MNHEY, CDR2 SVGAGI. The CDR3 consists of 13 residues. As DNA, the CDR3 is TGTGCCAGCACCCTGGGGGTGAACACTGAAGCTTTCTTT. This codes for CASTLGVNTEAFF.

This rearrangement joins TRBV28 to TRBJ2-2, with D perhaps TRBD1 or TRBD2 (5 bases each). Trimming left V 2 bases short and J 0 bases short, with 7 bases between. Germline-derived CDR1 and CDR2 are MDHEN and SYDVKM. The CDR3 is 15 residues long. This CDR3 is CASSLGGTNTGELFF. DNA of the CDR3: TGTGCCAGCAGTTTAGGGGGAACGAACACCGGGGAGCTGTTTTTT.

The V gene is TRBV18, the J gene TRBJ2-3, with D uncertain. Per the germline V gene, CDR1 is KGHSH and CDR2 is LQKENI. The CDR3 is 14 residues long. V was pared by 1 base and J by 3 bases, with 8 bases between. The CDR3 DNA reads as TGTGCCAGCTCACCACGGTCGGGTACAGATACGCAGTATTTT. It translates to CASSPRSGTDTQYF.

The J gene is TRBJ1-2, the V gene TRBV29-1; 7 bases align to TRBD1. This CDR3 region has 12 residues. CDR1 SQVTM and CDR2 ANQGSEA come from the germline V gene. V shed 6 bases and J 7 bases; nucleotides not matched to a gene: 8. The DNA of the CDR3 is TGCAGCGTCGACCGACAGGGTGGTGGCTACACCTTC. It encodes CSVDRQGGGYTF. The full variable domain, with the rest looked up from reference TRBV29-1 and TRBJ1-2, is SAVISQKPSRDICQRGTSLTIQCQVDSQVTMMFWYRQQPGQSLTLIATANQGSEATYESGFVIDKFPISRPNLTFSTLTVSNMSPEDSSIYLCSVDRQGGGYTFGSGTRLTVV.

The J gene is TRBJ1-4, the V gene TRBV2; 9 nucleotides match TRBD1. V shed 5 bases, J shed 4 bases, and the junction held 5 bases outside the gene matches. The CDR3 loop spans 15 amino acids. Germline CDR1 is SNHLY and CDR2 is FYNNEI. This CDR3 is CASSPLGQGNEKLFF. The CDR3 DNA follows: TGTGCCAGCAGTCCGTTGGGACAGGGTAATGAAAAACTGTTTTTT.

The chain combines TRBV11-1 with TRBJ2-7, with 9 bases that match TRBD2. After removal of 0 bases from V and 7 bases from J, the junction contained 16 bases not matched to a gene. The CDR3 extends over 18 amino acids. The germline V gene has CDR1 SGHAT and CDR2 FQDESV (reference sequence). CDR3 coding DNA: TGTGCCAGCAGCTTAGCTCCACCGGGACTAGCATCGAGGGGGGAGCAGTACTTC. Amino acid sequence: CASSLAPPGLASRGEQYF.

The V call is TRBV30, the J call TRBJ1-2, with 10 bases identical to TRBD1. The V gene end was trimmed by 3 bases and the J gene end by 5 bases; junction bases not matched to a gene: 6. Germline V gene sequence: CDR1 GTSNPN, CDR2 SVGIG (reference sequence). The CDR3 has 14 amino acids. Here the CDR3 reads CAWRKPGQGYGYTF. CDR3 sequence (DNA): TGTGCCTGGAGGAAACCGGGACAGGGGTATGGCTACACCTTC.

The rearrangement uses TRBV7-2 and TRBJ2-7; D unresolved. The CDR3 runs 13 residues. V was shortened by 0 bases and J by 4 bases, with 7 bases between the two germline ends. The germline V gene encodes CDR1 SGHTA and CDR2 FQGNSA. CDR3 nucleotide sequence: TGTGCCAGCAGCTTAGCGCAGACTTACGAGCAGTACTTC. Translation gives CASSLAQTYEQYF.

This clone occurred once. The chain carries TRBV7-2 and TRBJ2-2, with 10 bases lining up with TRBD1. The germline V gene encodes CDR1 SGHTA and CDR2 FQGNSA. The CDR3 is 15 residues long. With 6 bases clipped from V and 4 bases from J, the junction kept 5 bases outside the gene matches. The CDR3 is CASSRGTGATGELFF. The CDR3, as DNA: TGTGCCAGCAGTCGCGGGACAGGGGCCACCGGGGAGCTGTTTTTT.

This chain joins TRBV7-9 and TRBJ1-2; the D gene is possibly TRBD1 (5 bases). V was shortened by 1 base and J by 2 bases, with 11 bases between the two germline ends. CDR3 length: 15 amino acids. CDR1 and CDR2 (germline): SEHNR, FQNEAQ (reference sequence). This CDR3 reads CASSLDAGRNYGYTF. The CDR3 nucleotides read TGTGCCAGCAGCTTAGATGCAGGGCGAAACTATGGCTACACCTTC.

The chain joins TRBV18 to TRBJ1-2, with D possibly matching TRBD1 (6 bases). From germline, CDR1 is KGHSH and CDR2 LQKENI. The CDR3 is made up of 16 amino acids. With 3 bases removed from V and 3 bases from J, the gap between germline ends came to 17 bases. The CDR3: CASSPGINRDYYGYTF. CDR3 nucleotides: TGTGCCAGCTCACCGGGGATTAACAGGGACTACTATGGCTACACCTTC.

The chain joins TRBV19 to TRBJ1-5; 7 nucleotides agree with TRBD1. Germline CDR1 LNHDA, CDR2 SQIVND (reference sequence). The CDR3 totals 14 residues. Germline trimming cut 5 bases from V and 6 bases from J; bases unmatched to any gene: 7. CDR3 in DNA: TGTGCCAGTAGTGTCACAGGGGCGGGTCAGCCCCAGCATTTT. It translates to CASSVTGAGQPQHF.

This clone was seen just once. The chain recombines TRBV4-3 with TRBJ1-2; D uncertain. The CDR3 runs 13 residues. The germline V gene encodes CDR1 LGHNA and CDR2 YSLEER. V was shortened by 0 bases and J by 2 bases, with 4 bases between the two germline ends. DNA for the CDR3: TGCGCCAGCAGCCAAGAATTGAACTATGGCTACACCTTC. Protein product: CASSQELNYGYTF.

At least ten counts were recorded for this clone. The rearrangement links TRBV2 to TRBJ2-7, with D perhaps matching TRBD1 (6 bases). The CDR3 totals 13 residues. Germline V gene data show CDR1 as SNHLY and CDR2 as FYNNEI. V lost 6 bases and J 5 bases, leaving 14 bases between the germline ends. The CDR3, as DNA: TGTGCCAGCAGCGAACAGGGCAGCAACGAGCAGTACTTC. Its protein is CASSEQGSNEQYF.

This chain's CDR3 is CAIKDGMNTEAFF. The CDR3 region has the DNA TGTGCCATCAAGGACGGAATGAACACTGAAGCTTTCTTT. The chain uses TRBV10-3 and TRBJ1-1, with no clear D. This CDR3 has 13 amino acids. Germline values: CDR1 ENHRY, CDR2 SYGVKD. V was clipped by 7 bases and J by 0 bases, with 9 bases between them.

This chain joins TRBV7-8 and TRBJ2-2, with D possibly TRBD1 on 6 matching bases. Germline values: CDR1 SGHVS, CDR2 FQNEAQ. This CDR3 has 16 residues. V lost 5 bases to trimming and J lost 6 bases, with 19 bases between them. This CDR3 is CASSPRGRGMAGELFF. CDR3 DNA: TGTGCCAGCAGCCCCCGGGGAAGGGGGATGGCCGGGGAGCTGTTTTTT.